The present T cell receptor beta chain was sequenced within a study of shared clonotypes between healthy human individuals. This clone has a single count. Between the trimmed V and J ends, which lost 8 bases and 8 bases, there was a span of 15 bases. Germline-derived CDR1 and CDR2 are DFQATT and SNEGSKA (reference sequence). The CDR3 contains 11 residues. The sequenced material, unsorted PBMC DNA, was run on ten immunoSEQ deep assay plates. Assay used: immunoSEQ multiplex PCR; TCRdb lists only in-frame clones, some missing. The repertoire holds roughly 500,000 clones, with 60% to 85% as singletons. In unsorted samples, genomic DNA was obtained using 75 million to 90 million PBMCs.

Input material: PBMCs. The chain carries TRBV20-1 and TRBJ1-1; possible D gene TRBD1, 6 bases. This TCR was recovered from a woman aged 40 to 50 in good health. Some clones in this sample may be carry-over from other donors' samples. CDR3 DNA sequence: TGCAGTCCTAACGGGGACAACGAAGCTTTCTTT. Protein sequence: CSPNGDNEAFF.